This TCR beta chain was obtained from a study of Graves' ophthalmopathy and Graves' hyperthyroidism. Whole-study context: Before any treatment was given, at initial diagnosis, peripheral blood was collected. Study observations and caveats: Among thyroid clonotypes expanded above 0.001 frequency, most also appeared in blood. Ophthalmopathy progression predictions by the model showed 72.22% specificity and over 60% sensitivity.

TCR beta CDR3 amplification used RNA transcripts. Amplification began with first-round RT-PCR using HTBI primers, then second-round multiplex PCR was performed. TCRdb fed the multiplex PCR reads into MiXCR, producing one record per CDR3 protein. The sample gives fewer than 250,000 distinct CDR3 sequences, just under 30% of which show up once; about 9.3% is in the top ten. This clonotype was picked up many times. As yet, its antigen is unknown. Those donors who had ophthalmopathy presented with moderate-to-severe activity, a CAS of ≥3, a NOSPECS of ≥4 and a duration under 3 months. The receptor was derived from a man between 45 and 60 years old with Graves' ophthalmopathy. Sample: peripheral blood.

The CDR3 sequence is CASSLGAGPGNIQYF. Here the CDR3 DNA reads TGTGCCAGCAGCTTAGGGGCCGGACCCGGGAACATTCAGTACTTC. V and J are TRBV7-9 and TRBJ2-4; D is unclear. The CDR3 contains 15 residues. V was trimmed by 1 base and J by 7 bases, leaving 14 bases between them. Germline V gene lookup returns CDR1 SEHNR and CDR2 FQNEAQ (reference sequence).